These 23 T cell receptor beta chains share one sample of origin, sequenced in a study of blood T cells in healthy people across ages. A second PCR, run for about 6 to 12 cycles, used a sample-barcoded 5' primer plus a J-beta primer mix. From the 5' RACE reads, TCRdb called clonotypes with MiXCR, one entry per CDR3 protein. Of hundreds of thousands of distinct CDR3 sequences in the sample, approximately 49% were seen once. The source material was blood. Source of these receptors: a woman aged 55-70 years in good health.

CDR3 nucleotide sequence: TGTGCCAGCAGCCGCTTAGGGGGCGCGCAGCAGTACTTC. This sequence encodes CASSRLGGAQQYF. The chain has TRBV11-1 and TRBJ2-7; 7 positions match TRBD1. Germline loops: CDR1 SGHAT, CDR2 FQDESV (reference sequence). Trimming took 5 bases from V and 8 from J; bases not matched to a gene: 9. The length of the CDR3 is 13 residues. Complete variable domain (other parts from reference TRBV11-1 and TRBJ2-7): EAEVAQSPRYKITEKSQAVAFWCDPISGHATLYWYRQILGQGPELLVQFQDESVVDDSQLPKDRFSAERLKGVDSTLKIQPAELGDSAMYLCASSRLGGAQQYFGPGTRLTVT.

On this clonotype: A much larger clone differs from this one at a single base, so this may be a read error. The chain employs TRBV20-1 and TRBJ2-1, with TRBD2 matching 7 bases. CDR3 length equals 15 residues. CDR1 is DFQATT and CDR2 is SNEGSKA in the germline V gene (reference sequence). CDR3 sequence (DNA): TGCGGTGCGCGACTAGCTGAAACTTCCTACAATGAGCAGTTCTTC. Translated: CGARLAETSYNEQFF.

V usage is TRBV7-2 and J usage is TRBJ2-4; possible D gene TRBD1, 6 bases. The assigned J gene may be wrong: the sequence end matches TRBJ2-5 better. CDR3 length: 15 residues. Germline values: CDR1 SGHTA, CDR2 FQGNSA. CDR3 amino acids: CASSLVGLTGETQYF. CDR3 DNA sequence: TGTGCCAGCAGCTTAGTTGGCCTAACAGGGGAGACCCAGTACTTC.

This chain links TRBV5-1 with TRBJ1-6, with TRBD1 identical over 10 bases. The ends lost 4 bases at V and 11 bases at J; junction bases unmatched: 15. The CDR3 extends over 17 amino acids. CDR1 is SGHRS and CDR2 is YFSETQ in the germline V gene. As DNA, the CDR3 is TGCGCCAGCAGCGCGGTCGGACAGGGGGTAACCAATGCACCCCTCCACTTT. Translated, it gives CASSAVGQGVTNAPLHF.

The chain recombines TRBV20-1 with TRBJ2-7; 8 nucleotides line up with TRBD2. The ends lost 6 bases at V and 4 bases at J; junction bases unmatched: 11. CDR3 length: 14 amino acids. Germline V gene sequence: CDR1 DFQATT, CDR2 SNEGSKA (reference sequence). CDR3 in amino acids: CSARGLAEVYEQYF. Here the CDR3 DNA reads TGCAGTGCGCGTGGACTAGCTGAGGTTTACGAGCAGTACTTC.

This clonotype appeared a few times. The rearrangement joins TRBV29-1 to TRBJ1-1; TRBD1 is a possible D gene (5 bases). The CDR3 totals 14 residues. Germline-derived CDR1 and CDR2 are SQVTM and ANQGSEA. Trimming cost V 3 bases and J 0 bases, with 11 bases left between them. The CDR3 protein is CSVDLGAVNTEAFF. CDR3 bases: TGCAGCGTTGACCTCGGGGCCGTGAACACTGAAGCTTTCTTT.

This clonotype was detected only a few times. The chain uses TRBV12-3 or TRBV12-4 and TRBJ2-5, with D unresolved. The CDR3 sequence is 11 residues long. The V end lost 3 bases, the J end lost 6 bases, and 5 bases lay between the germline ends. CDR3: CASSFAQTQYF. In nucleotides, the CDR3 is TGTGCCAGCAGTTTCGCCCAGACCCAGTACTTC.

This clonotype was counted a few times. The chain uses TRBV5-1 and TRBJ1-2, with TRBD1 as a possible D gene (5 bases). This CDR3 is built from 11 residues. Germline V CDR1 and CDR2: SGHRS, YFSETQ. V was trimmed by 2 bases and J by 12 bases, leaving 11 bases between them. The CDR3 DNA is TGCGCCAGCAGCTTTCAGGGAGAGAACACCTTC. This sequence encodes CASSFQGENTF.

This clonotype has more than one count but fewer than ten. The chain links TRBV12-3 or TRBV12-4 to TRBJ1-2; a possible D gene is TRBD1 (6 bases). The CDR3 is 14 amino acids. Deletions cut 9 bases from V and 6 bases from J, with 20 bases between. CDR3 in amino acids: CASGGGGARHGYTF. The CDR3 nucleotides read TGTGCCAGTGGAGGGGGAGGGGCACGGCATGGCTACACCTTC.

The CDR3 loop is CASSSGTGVVYEQYF. Written as DNA, the CDR3 is TGTGCCAGCAGCTCCGGGACAGGGGTAGTCTACGAGCAGTACTTC. The genes are TRBV11-2 and TRBJ2-5, with 10 bases lining up with TRBD1. The J call is doubtful: the DNA matches TRBJ2-7 better. This CDR3 is built from 15 residues. CDR1 and CDR2 from the germline V gene are SGHAT and FQNNGV.

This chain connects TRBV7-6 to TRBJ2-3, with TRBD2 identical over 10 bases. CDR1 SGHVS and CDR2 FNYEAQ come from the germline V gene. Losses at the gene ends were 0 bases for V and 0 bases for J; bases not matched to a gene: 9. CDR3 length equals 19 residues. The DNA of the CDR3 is TGTGCCAGCAGCTTAGCGGTCGGACTAGCGGTCCTTAGCACAGATACGCAGTATTTT. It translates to CASSLAVGLAVLSTDTQYF.

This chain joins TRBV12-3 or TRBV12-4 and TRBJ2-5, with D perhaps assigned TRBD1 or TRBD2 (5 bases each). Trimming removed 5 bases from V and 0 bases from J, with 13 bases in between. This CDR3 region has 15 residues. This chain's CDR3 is CASSPGRRNQETQYF. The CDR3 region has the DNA TGTGCCAGCAGTCCGGGACGGAGGAACCAAGAGACCCAGTACTTC.

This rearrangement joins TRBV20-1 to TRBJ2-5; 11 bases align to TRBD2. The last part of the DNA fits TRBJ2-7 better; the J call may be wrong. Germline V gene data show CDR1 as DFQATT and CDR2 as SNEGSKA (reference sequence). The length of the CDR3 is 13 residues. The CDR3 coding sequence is TGCAGTGCTCCTAGCGGGAGGCCGTACGAGCAGTACTTC. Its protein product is CSAPSGRPYEQYF.

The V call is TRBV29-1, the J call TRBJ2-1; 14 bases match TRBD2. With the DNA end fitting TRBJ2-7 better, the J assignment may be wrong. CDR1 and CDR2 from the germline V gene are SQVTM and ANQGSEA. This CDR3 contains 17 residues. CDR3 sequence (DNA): TGCAGCGTGGGGGGGACTAGCGGGGGTGGCTCCTACAATGAGCAGTACTTC. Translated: CSVGGTSGGGSYNEQYF.

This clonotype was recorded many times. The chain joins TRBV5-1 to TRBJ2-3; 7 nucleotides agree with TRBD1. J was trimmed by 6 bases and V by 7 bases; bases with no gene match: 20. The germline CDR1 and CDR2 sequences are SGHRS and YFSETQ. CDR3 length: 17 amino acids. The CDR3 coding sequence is TGCGCCAGCGACCAACAGGGGTCTCGAAGTTTCAAGGATACGCAGTATTTT. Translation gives CASDQQGSRSFKDTQYF.

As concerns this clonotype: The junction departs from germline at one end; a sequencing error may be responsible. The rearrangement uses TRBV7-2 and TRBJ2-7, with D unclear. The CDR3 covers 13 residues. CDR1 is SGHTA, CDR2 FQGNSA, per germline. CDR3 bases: TGTGCCGGCAGCTTAGAGAGAAGTGCCGAGCAGTACTTC. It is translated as CAGSLERSAEQYF.

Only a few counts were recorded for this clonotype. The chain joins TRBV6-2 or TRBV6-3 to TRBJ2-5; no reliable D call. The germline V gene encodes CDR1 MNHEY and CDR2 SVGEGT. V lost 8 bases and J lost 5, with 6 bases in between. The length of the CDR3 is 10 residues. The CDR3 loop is CASAGETQYF. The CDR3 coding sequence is TGTGCCAGCGCCGGGGAGACCCAGTACTTC.

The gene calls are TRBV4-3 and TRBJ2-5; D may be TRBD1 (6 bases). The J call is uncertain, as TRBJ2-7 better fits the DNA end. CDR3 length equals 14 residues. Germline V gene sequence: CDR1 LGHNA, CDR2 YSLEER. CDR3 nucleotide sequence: TGCGCCAGCAGCCAATCAGGGGAGATCCGCGAGCAGTACTTC. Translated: CASSQSGEIREQYF.

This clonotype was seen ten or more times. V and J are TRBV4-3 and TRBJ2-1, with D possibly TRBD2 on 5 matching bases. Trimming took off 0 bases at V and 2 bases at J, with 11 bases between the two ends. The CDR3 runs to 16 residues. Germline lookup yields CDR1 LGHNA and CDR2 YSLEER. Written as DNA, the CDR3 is TGCGCCAGCAGCCAAGACGAGAGGCGGGCCTACAATGAGCAGTTCTTC. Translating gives CASSQDERRAYNEQFF.

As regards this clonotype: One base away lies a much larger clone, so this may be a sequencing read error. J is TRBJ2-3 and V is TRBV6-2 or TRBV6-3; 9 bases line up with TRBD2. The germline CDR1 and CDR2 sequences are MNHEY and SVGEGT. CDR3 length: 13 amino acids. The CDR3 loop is CATSGTSTETQYF. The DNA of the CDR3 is TGTGCCACCTCAGGGACTAGCACAGAGACGCAGTATTTT.

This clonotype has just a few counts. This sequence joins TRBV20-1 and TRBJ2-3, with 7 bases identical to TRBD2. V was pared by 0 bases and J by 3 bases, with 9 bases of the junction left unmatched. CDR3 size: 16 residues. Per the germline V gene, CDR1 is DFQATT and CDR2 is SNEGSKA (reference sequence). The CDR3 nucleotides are TGCAGTGCTAGAGATTGGGGCGGGAGTAGTACAGATACGCAGTATTTT. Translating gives CSARDWGGSSTDTQYF.

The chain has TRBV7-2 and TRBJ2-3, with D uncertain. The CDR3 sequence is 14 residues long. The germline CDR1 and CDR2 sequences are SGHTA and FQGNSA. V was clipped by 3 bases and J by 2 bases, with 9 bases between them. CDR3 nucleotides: TGTGCCAGCAGCTTTGGTGGTTTCACAGATACGCAGTATTTT. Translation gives CASSFGGFTDTQYF.

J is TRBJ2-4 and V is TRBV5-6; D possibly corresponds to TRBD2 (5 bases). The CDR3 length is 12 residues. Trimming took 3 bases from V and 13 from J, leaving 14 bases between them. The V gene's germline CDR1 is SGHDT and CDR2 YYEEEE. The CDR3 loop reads CASSSGGCEQYF. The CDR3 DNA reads TGTGCCAGCAGCTCCGGCGGGTGTGAGCAGTACTTC.